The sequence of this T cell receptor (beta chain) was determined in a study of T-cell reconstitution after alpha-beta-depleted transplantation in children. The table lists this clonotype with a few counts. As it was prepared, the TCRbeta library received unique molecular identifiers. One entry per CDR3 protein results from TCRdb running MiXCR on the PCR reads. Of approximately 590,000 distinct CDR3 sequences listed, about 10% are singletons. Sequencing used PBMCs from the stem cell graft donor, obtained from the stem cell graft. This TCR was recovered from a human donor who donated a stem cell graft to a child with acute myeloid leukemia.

The CDR3, as DNA: TGTGCCAGCTCAACCGGGACACTTCATCAGCCCCAGCATTTT. Its protein product is CASSTGTLHQPQHF. V usage is TRBV12-3 or TRBV12-4 and J usage is TRBJ1-5; maybe TRBD1 (6 bases). This CDR3 is 14 amino acids long. The V gene lost 8 bases and the J gene lost 5 bases, with 16 bases spanning the gap.